This T cell receptor beta chain comes out of a study of metastatic and nonmetastatic thyroid tumors. In its sample, this clone was seen many times. Its target is not known. MiXCR re-clonotyped the PCR reads for TCRdb. The table has about 20,000 clones, roughly an eighth seen once. The CDR3 contains 15 residues. In germline, CDR1 is MDHEN, CDR2 SYDVKM. The ends were cut back, 3 bases at V and 1 base at J, with 10 bases in the middle. The study's findings and limits: A significant increase in TCR beta diversity was reportedly seen in malignant thyroid tumors relative to benign nodules, in blood and tumor.

The entire patient cohort was treatment-naive prior to thyroid surgery. The V call is TRBV28, the J call TRBJ1-5, with TRBD1 as a possible D gene (5 bases). The sequence derives from a male donor with papillary thyroid cancer or a benign thyroid nodule (not recorded which). Some clones in this sample may be carry-over from other donors' samples. Source material: blood. CDR3 in DNA: TGTGCCAGCAGTTTGCGGGGGACCAGCAATCAGCCCCAGCATTTT. It is translated as CASSLRGTSNQPQHF. The variable domain in full, with the rest retrieved from reference TRBV28 and TRBJ1-5, is DVKVTQSSRYLVKRTGEKVFLECVQDMDHENMFWYRQDPGLGLRLIYFSYDVKMKEKGDIPEGYSVSREKKERFSLILESASTNQTSMYLCASSLRGTSNQPQHFGDGTRLSIL.